This is a list of T cell receptor beta chains from one sample in a study of blood T cell repertoires in COVID-19. TCRdb keeps only in-frame clones here, not all; method: immunoSEQ multiplex PCR. The data hold about 150,000 clones, with 85% observed a single time. The sample taken for sequencing was PBMCs or T cells enriched from blood (not recorded which). These receptors were collected from a woman between 35 and 50 years old who had recovered from COVID-19. CDR3s leave out the opening cysteine and the closing phenylalanine or tryptophan. Fields, in order: J gene, V gene, clone size, CDR3 protein. Clone size appears in some rows only: once, few, many, or a class for an expanded clone.

J: TRBJ2-2; V: TRBV25-1; size: NA; CDR3: ASTQSGGPNTGELF
J: TRBJ2-1; V: TRBV6-6; size: NA; CDR3: ASSFPAGGDEQF
J: TRBJ1-4; V: TRBV4-1; size: NA; CDR3: ASSQGGLEKLF
J: TRBJ2-1; V: TRBV11-2; size: NA; CDR3: ASLLAGGNEQF
J: TRBJ1-1; V: TRBV11-3; size: once; CDR3: ASGRTGVGEAF
J: TRBJ2-5; V: TRBV6-5; size: NA; CDR3: ASRNSGGAGETQY
J: TRBJ1-5; V: TRBV6-5; size: NA; CDR3: ASSTGQTSNQPQH
J: TRBJ1-4; V: TRBV4-1; size: NA; CDR3: ASSQEEWGEGEKLF
J: TRBJ1-5; V: TRBV7-2; size: NA; CDR3: ASSPRLQAGQPQH
J: TRBJ1-1; V: TRBV10-1; size: many; CDR3: ASRLNRDSEAF
J: TRBJ2-1; V: TRBV19; size: NA; CDR3: ASSPQDWKGFEQF
J: TRBJ1-5; V: TRBV6-1; size: NA; CDR3: ASSEPPRSQH
J: TRBJ1-1; V: TRBV19; size: NA; CDR3: ASSPSSTGKIEAF
J: TRBJ2-3; V: TRBV4-2; size: few; CDR3: ASSQDLSSGTDTQY
J: TRBJ2-1; V: TRBV24-1; size: NA; CDR3: AILTGLAGGYNEQF
J: TRBJ2-2; V: TRBV5-3; size: NA; CDR3: ARSLAFGTPGTGELF
J: TRBJ2-5; V: TRBV5-8; size: NA; CDR3: ARGQGFSETQY
J: TRBJ1-2; V: TRBV27; size: once; CDR3: ASSPGGHGYT
J: TRBJ1-1; V: TRBV6-2/TRBV6-3; size: NA; CDR3: ASSYSVDRVNTEAF
J: TRBJ2-5; V: TRBV19; size: NA; CDR3: ASSLLQTSETQY
J: TRBJ1-4; V: TRBV7-8; size: NA; CDR3: ASSRTGSPNEKLF
J: TRBJ2-3; V: TRBV13; size: NA; CDR3: ASSTPGGISTDTQY
J: TRBJ2-1; V: TRBV7-9; size: NA; CDR3: ASTEAVAGPGEQF
J: TRBJ1-1; V: TRBV30; size: NA; CDR3: AWSVQETGGAWDTEAF
J: TRBJ2-5; V: TRBV30; size: NA; CDR3: AWSAGEGPETQY
J: TRBJ2-3; V: TRBV6-2/TRBV6-3; size: NA; CDR3: ASSYLRGGADTQY
J: TRBJ1-1; V: TRBV12-3/TRBV12-4; size: NA; CDR3: ASRTGARTEAF
J: TRBJ1-1; V: TRBV29-1; size: NA; CDR3: SVEVQGMNTEAF
J: TRBJ2-1; V: TRBV19; size: NA; CDR3: ASSRLAGVSYNEQF
J: TRBJ1-2; V: TRBV5-8; size: NA; CDR3: ASKPQGSYGYT
J: TRBJ1-1; V: TRBV7-8; size: once; CDR3: ASSPEGTATEAF
J: TRBJ2-2; V: TRBV30; size: NA; CDR3: AWRARNTGELF
J: TRBJ2-5; V: TRBV15; size: NA; CDR3: ATRAGGVETQY
J: TRBJ1-2; V: TRBV6-5; size: NA; CDR3: ASRAGEGYT
J: TRBJ2-7; V: TRBV6-5; size: NA; CDR3: ASTPSGGAYEQY
J: TRBJ2-5; V: TRBV9; size: NA; CDR3: ASSATTRQETQY
J: TRBJ2-3; V: TRBV9; size: few; CDR3: ASSAGQGFGYGTDTQY
J: TRBJ1-5; V: TRBV27; size: once; CDR3: ASSFGTGGPNQPQH
J: TRBJ1-1; V: TRBV10-1; size: NA; CDR3: ASSQAGTPAF
J: TRBJ1-1; V: TRBV19; size: NA; CDR3: ATGQGRGITEAF
J: TRBJ2-2; V: TRBV29-1; size: few; CDR3: SIRTSGSGELF
J: TRBJ1-6; V: TRBV3-1/TRBV3-2; size: NA; CDR3: ASSLVGGESPLH
J: TRBJ1-2; V: TRBV3-1/TRBV3-2; size: NA; CDR3: ASSQYRGNYGYT
J: TRBJ2-2; V: TRBV6-1; size: NA; CDR3: ASSEILGTGQGSAGELF
J: TRBJ1-1; V: TRBV6-5; size: NA; CDR3: ASTKQGANTEAF
J: TRBJ2-1; V: TRBV2; size: NA; CDR3: ATSRDSAPTEQF
J: TRBJ1-2; V: TRBV15; size: NA; CDR3: ATRGQGARNYGYT
J: TRBJ2-7; V: TRBV10-3; size: NA; CDR3: AISESLASYEQY
J: TRBJ2-1; V: TRBV24-1; size: NA; CDR3: ATSDRSGRAEQF
J: TRBJ1-1; V: TRBV7-9; size: NA; CDR3: ASSVGQGVAEAF
J: TRBJ1-1; V: TRBV19; size: NA; CDR3: ASNMAGVTEAF
J: TRBJ2-7; V: TRBV4-1; size: NA; CDR3: ASSQDSAGASYEQY
J: TRBJ1-1; V: TRBV9; size: NA; CDR3: ASSGVKDRDTGAVGTEAF
J: TRBJ1-3; V: TRBV19; size: NA; CDR3: ASSVPGQGSGNTIY
J: TRBJ2-7; V: TRBV4-1; size: NA; CDR3: ASSQEGASSGGAYEQY
J: TRBJ1-1; V: TRBV5-1; size: NA; CDR3: ASRGVMNTEAF
J: TRBJ1-1; V: TRBV25-1; size: NA; CDR3: ASVRGTEAF